This T cell receptor beta chain was captured in a study of blood T cell repertoires in COVID-19. Looking at the study overall: Donors in the United States, Italy and Spain gave samples during acute or convalescent COVID-19.

Participants had their cohort set by participant-reported clinical history. Recovered Cohort 3 donors showed two negative PCRs, clearance, or symptom resolution. Assay: immunoSEQ multiplex PCR; the TCRdb copy retains only in-frame clones and omits some. The table records about 480,000 clones, roughly nine tenths of them present only once. This CDR3 has 17 residues. Trimming took 0 bases from V and 7 from J; bases not matched to a gene: 13. In germline, CDR1 is LNHNV, CDR2 YYDKDF (reference sequence). The TCR was taken from a woman aged 55-69 years who had recovered from COVID-19. The source material was PBMCs or T cells enriched from blood (not recorded which). The chain carries TRBV15 and TRBJ1-1; 8 nucleotides line up with TRBD1. CDR3: CATSRDLRGRELYEAFF. DNA of the CDR3: TGTGCCACCAGCAGAGATCTCAGGGGGCGAGAGTTATATGAAGCTTTCTTT.